The sequence of this T cell receptor (beta chain) was determined in a study of shared clonotypes between healthy human individuals. CDR1 is MDHEN and CDR2 is SYDVKM in the germline V gene. This CDR3 has 15 amino acids. Trimming took 4 bases from V and 2 from J, leaving 14 bases between them. Every subset had its genomic DNA shared out evenly among several immunoSEQ plates. Libraries were prepared by immunoSEQ multiplex PCR; TCRdb keeps only in-frame clonotypes and omits some of them. The sample includes some 500,000 clones, about 96% of them seen just once. This clonotype originated in a woman aged 30 to 39 in good health. The chain combines TRBV28 with TRBJ1-1; no reliable D call. The sequenced sample was naive CD4+ T cells sorted from blood. Subset here: CD45RA+ positively selected. DNA of the CDR3: TGTGCCAGCAGTTCGGAGGGTGGGGAAAACACTGAAGCTTTCTTT. This translates into CASSSEGGENTEAFF.